Each of the 32 T cell receptor beta chains below was sequenced from the same sample in a study of blood T cell repertoires in COVID-19. The protocol was immunoSEQ multiplex PCR, while the TCRdb copy is restricted to in-frame clones and leaves out a portion. This table has around 100,000 clones, around nine tenths appearing once. Sequenced input: peripheral blood. The source of these receptors is a middle-aged man with acute or convalescent COVID-19.

The V call is TRBV19, the J call TRBJ1-2; the D is unclear. V was clipped by 2 bases and J by 7 bases, with 14 bases between them. The CDR3 extends over 14 amino acids. Germline-derived CDR1 and CDR2 are LNHDA and SQIVND (reference sequence). CDR3 loop: CASSIRGLAGGYTF. In nucleotides, the CDR3 is TGTGCCAGTAGTATACGGGGTTTGGCAGGTGGCTACACCTTC.

This chain links TRBV11-2 with TRBJ2-3, with 10 nucleotides matching TRBD2. The length of the CDR3 is 18 residues. Germline V gives CDR1 SGHAT, CDR2 FQNNGV. V dropped 5 bases and J dropped 13; count of bases not matched to a gene: 24. The CDR3 loop is CASSEIIPGLAGVGHKYF. The CDR3 nucleotides are TGTGCCAGCAGCGAAATCATACCGGGGCTAGCGGGAGTGGGCCACAAGTATTTT.

The chain uses TRBV19 and TRBJ2-7, with 9 bases aligning to TRBD2. From germline, CDR1 is LNHDA and CDR2 SQIVND (reference sequence). Trimming took 5 bases from V and 6 from J; bases not matched to a gene: 2. This CDR3 region has 12 residues. Here the CDR3 reads CASSYSGSEQYF. DNA for the CDR3: TGTGCCAGTAGTTATAGCGGGAGCGAGCAGTACTTC.

Here the CDR3 reads CASSLATSGRGADTQYF. The CDR3 nucleotides are TGTGCCAGCAGCTTAGCGACTAGCGGGAGAGGGGCAGATACGCAGTATTTT. This chain joins TRBV7-9 and TRBJ2-3, with 12 bases aligning to TRBD2. The CDR3 contains 17 residues. V gave up 0 bases and J gave up 4 bases; unmatched junction bases: 5. Germline values: CDR1 SEHNR, CDR2 FQNEAQ (reference sequence).

V gene TRBV12-5 combines with J gene TRBJ2-7, with 9 bases matching TRBD1. V trimming: 6 bases; J trimming: 6 bases; junction bases outside the gene matches: 9. Germline loops: CDR1 LGHNT, CDR2 FRNRAP. The CDR3 contains 14 residues. The CDR3 loop is CASGRGQGMFEQYF. The CDR3 region has the DNA TGTGCTAGTGGCCGGGGACAGGGAATGTTCGAGCAGTACTTC.

The chain uses TRBV21-1 and TRBJ2-2; no check of the table's D call, TRBD2, against the DNA was made. TRBV21-1 is flagged as a pseudogene. This CDR3 has 13 residues. CDR3 bases: TGTGCCAGCAGCCCTCATTCTAGCGGGGAGCTGTTTTTT. Translation: CASSPHSSGELFF.

This clone was counted a few times. This chain joins TRBV6-2 or TRBV6-3 and TRBJ1-5, with D unclear. There are 15 residues in the CDR3. The V gene lost 3 bases and the J gene lost 10 bases, with 19 bases spanning the gap. The V gene's germline CDR1 is MNHEY and CDR2 SVGEGT. The DNA of the CDR3 is TGTGCCAGCAGTTATGGTCCTCCCGGGGTCATACCCCAGCATTTT. It codes for CASSYGPPGVIPQHF.

The chain is built from TRBV5-6 and TRBJ2-7; 12 nucleotides align to TRBD2. There are 15 residues in the CDR3. From germline, CDR1 is SGHDT and CDR2 YYEEEE. The junction had 7 bases not matched to a gene; V was cut back by 5 bases and J by 4 bases. The DNA of the CDR3 is TGTGCCAGCAGTCCCGGACTAGCGGGGAATTACGAGCAGTACTTC. This translates into CASSPGLAGNYEQYF. The full variable domain, completed using reference TRBV5-6 and TRBJ2-7, is DAGVTQSPTHLIKTRGQQVTLRCSPKSGHDTVSWYQQALGQGPQFIFQYYEEEERQRGNFPDRFSGHQFPNYSSELNVNALLLGDSALYLCASSPGLAGNYEQYFGPGTRLTVT.

The chain has TRBV10-3 and TRBJ1-1; D not certain. In germline, CDR1 is ENHRY, CDR2 SYGVKD. Trimming removed 3 bases from V and 5 bases from J, with 13 bases in between. The CDR3 is made up of 14 amino acids. The CDR3: CAISESGGWTEAFF. The CDR3 DNA sequence: TGTGCCATCAGTGAATCAGGAGGATGGACTGAAGCTTTCTTT.

This chain joins TRBV13 and TRBJ2-3, with D perhaps matching TRBD2 (6 bases). The CDR3 contains 15 residues. Germline loops: CDR1 PRHDT, CDR2 FYEKMQ (reference sequence). V lost 4 bases, J lost 4 bases, and 15 bases lay in between. The DNA of the CDR3 is TGTGCCAGCAGCTCTTTTGTAGGAGGGCCAGATACGCAGTATTTT. This sequence encodes CASSSFVGGPDTQYF.

The chain uses TRBV5-6 and TRBJ2-3; D is ambiguous. Germline CDR1 is SGHDT and CDR2 is YYEEEE. There are 13 residues in the CDR3. The V end lost 0 bases, the J end lost 3 bases, and 5 bases lay between the germline ends. CDR3 in amino acids: CASSLVRTDTQYF. The CDR3 nucleotides read TGTGCCAGCAGCTTGGTCAGGACAGATACGCAGTATTTT. The complete variable domain, with remaining parts taken from reference TRBV5-6 and TRBJ2-3, reads DAGVTQSPTHLIKTRGQQVTLRCSPKSGHDTVSWYQQALGQGPQFIFQYYEEEERQRGNFPDRFSGHQFPNYSSELNVNALLLGDSALYLCASSLVRTDTQYFGPGTRLTVL.

This chain links TRBV27 with TRBJ2-2; D perhaps matches TRBD1 (6 bases). This CDR3 region has 15 residues. V lost 2 bases and J lost 6, with 13 bases in between. Per germline, CDR1 MNHEY and CDR2 SMNVEV (reference sequence). The CDR3 sequence is CASSLNRVGSGELFF. The CDR3 DNA follows: TGTGCCAGCAGTTTAAACAGGGTCGGATCCGGGGAGCTGTTTTTT.

This chain uses TRBV6-6 with TRBJ2-2; 7 bases are shared with TRBD1. This CDR3 comprises 16 residues. After removal of 5 bases from V and 4 bases from J, the junction contained 10 bases not matched to a gene. Germline values: CDR1 MNHNY, CDR2 SVGAGI (reference sequence). The CDR3 DNA follows: TGTGCCAGCAGTCAGACTGACAGGGTGGGCACCGGGGAGCTGTTTTTT. It translates to CASSQTDRVGTGELFF.

The V gene is TRBV6-5, the J gene TRBJ1-2, with D hard to call. Trimming stripped 6 bases from V and 0 bases from J, with 8 bases between. The germline gives CDR1 MNHEY, CDR2 SVGAGI. The CDR3 has 13 residues. The CDR3 DNA sequence: TGTGCCAGCAGGGCAGATCCTAACTATGGCTACACCTTC. Translated: CASRADPNYGYTF.

The V call is TRBV5-4, the J call TRBJ2-1, with 8 positions matching TRBD2. The CDR3 totals 17 residues. Losses at the gene ends were 5 bases for V and 6 bases for J; bases not matched to a gene: 16. CDR1 is SGHNT, CDR2 YYREEE, per germline (reference sequence). In DNA, the CDR3 is TGTGCCAGCAGGCTGGGGGGAGCGGGAGCCGGATCCAATGAGCAGTTCTTC. Protein: CASRLGGAGAGSNEQFF. The whole variable domain, remainder taken from reference TRBV5-4 and TRBJ2-1, is ETGVTQSPTHLIKTRGQQVTLRCSSQSGHNTVSWYQQALGQGPQFIFQYYREEENGRGNFPPRFSGLQFPNYSSELNVNALELDDSALYLCASRLGGAGAGSNEQFFGPGTRLTVL.

The chain couples TRBV5-5 to TRBJ1-4, with D perhaps matching TRBD1 (5 bases). V shed 4 bases and J shed 0 bases, with 13 bases lying between them. The germline V gene encodes CDR1 SGHKS and CDR2 YYEKEE (reference sequence). The CDR3 spans 16 residues. The CDR3 loop is CASSAQGDSTNEKLFF. As DNA, the CDR3 is TGTGCCAGCAGCGCCCAGGGTGATTCAACTAATGAAAAACTGTTTTTT.

The chain joins TRBV7-9 to TRBJ2-1; D not certain. The CDR3 totals 17 residues. V was cut by 4 bases and J by 4 bases, with 20 bases left in between. Per the germline V gene, CDR1 is SEHNR and CDR2 is FQNEAQ (reference sequence). CDR3 nucleotides: TGTGCCAGCAGCTCCCCGCCCGGAGCGAGCAATTACAATGAGCAGTTCTTC. Translating it yields CASSSPPGASNYNEQFF.

V usage is TRBV16 and J usage is TRBJ1-4; D may be TRBD1 (6 bases). The CDR3 loop spans 15 amino acids. The germline V gene encodes CDR1 KGHSY and CDR2 FQNENV. Trimming shortened V by 4 bases and J by 4 bases, and 13 bases separated the two germline ends. CDR3 loop: CASSPVDRINEKLFF. The DNA for the CDR3 is TGTGCCAGCAGCCCCGTCGACAGGATTAATGAAAAACTGTTTTTT.

The chain links TRBV6-5 to TRBJ1-2; TRBD1 aligns across 7 bases. The ends lost 2 bases at V and 6 bases at J; junction bases unmatched: 6. Germline lookup yields CDR1 MNHEY and CDR2 SVGAGI. The CDR3 is 14 residues long. In DNA form, the CDR3 reads TGTGCCAGCAGTTACGGTGGAGGGGGCAATGGCTACACCTTC. Translating gives CASSYGGGGNGYTF.

The rearrangement links TRBV4-3 to TRBJ2-1; D is unresolved. Germline assignment: CDR1 LGHNA and CDR2 YSLEER. The V and J ends lost 1 base and 4 bases respectively, with 5 bases between them. CDR3 length equals 13 residues. CDR3 sequence: CASSQGAYNEQFF. For the CDR3, the DNA is TGCGCCAGCAGCCAAGGAGCTTACAATGAGCAGTTCTTC.

This sequence joins TRBV10-3 and TRBJ1-2, with TRBD1 matching 9 bases. Germline loops: CDR1 ENHRY, CDR2 SYGVKD. After removal of 4 bases from V and 3 bases from J, the junction contained 9 bases not matched to a gene. The CDR3 has 16 residues. CDR3 sequence (DNA): TGTGCCATCAGTGGGGGGACAGGGAGGGGAGACTATGGCTACACCTTC. This gives the protein CAISGGTGRGDYGYTF.

The rearrangement joins TRBV6-5 to TRBJ2-7; possible D gene TRBD1, 7 bases. The CDR3 sequence is 13 residues long. Germline V lookup: CDR1 MNHEY, CDR2 SVGAGI. Trimming took off 8 bases at V and 6 bases at J, with 17 bases between the two ends. CDR3 bases: TGTGCCAGCCGAGGGGGCGGGACAGTCGAGCAGTACTTC. Translation gives CASRGGGTVEQYF.

The chain is built from TRBV11-2 and TRBJ2-4; 12 nucleotides align to TRBD2. V lost 4 bases and J lost 7; bases outside the gene matches: 8. Germline values: CDR1 SGHAT, CDR2 FQNNGV. CDR3 length: 16 amino acids. The CDR3 nucleotides read TGTGCCAGCAGCTCCGCTACTAGCGGGAGGTATAACATTCAGTACTTC. It codes for CASSSATSGRYNIQYF.

The chain is built from TRBV30 and TRBJ1-3; D gene ambiguous. Trimming shortened V by 5 bases and J by 0 bases, and 8 bases separated the two germline ends. The germline CDR1 and CDR2 sequences are GTSNPN and SVGIG (reference sequence). This CDR3 is 13 amino acids long. CDR3 bases: TGTGCCTGGGACAAGAGCTCTGGAAACACCATATATTTT. It yields the protein CAWDKSSGNTIYF.

Regarding this clone: Distinct nucleotide sequences in the sample also encode this CDR3. The chain combines TRBV3-1 (or the pseudogene TRBV3-2) with TRBJ1-6; D is unclear. The CDR3 loop spans 14 amino acids. Germline CDR1 reads LGHDT; CDR2 reads YNNKEL (reference sequence). The V and J ends lost 0 bases and 4 bases respectively, with 4 bases between them. CDR3 nucleotide sequence: TGTGCCAGCAGCCAAGAACAGTATAATTCACCCCTCCACTTT. Residues: CASSQEQYNSPLHF.

The rearrangement joins TRBV18 to TRBJ1-6; 7 bases align to TRBD1. CDR1 KGHSH and CDR2 LQKENI come from the germline V gene. This CDR3 is 16 amino acids long. The V segment lost 4 bases and the J segment 4 bases; nucleotides outside the gene matches: 7. The DNA of the CDR3 is TGTGCCAGCTCACAGAACAGGGGACAATATAATTCACCCCTCCACTTT. Translating it yields CASSQNRGQYNSPLHF.

This rearrangement joins TRBV25-1 to TRBJ1-6; possible D gene TRBD1, 5 bases. CDR1 MGHDK and CDR2 SYGVNS come from the germline V gene. This CDR3 contains 15 residues. V lost 1 base to trimming and J lost 10 bases, with 14 bases between them. This CDR3 is CASSELGGVRSPLHF. In DNA form, the CDR3 reads TGTGCCAGCAGTGAATTAGGAGGGGTTCGATCACCCCTCCACTTT.

This chain links TRBV19 with TRBJ1-4; D gene unclear. The CDR3 length is 16 residues. Germline V gives CDR1 LNHDA, CDR2 SQIVND (reference sequence). The V gene lost 0 bases and the J gene lost 0 bases, with 8 bases spanning the gap. CDR3 in DNA: TGTGCCAGTAGTATAGATCGCAGGACAACTAATGAAAAACTGTTTTTT. This codes for CASSIDRRTTNEKLFF.

This clone appeared once. J is TRBJ1-1 and V is TRBV6-5; TRBD1 matches 7 bases. Looked up from germline, CDR1 is MNHEY and CDR2 is SVGAGI. V was pared by 5 bases and J by 2 bases, with 5 bases of the junction left unmatched. This CDR3 spans 14 amino acids. The CDR3 region has the DNA TGTGCCAGCAGTAGAGGACAGGTTAACACTGAAGCTTTCTTT. This codes for CASSRGQVNTEAFF.

This chain joins TRBV6-5 and TRBJ1-2; 7 bases line up with TRBD1. Unmatched junction bases numbered 14, after V lost 5 bases and J lost 8 bases. The CDR3 contains 15 residues. CDR1 is MNHEY, CDR2 SVGAGI, per germline. The CDR3 bases are TGTGCCAGCAGTCAAACTATTCGACAGGGCGGGGGCTACACCTTC. Its translation: CASSQTIRQGGGYTF.

This clone was counted a few times. The chain links TRBV18 to TRBJ1-2; D is perhaps TRBD1 (5 bases). CDR1 KGHSH and CDR2 LQKENI come from the germline V gene. This CDR3 is built from 13 residues. The germline V and J ends were trimmed by 4 bases and 7 bases, with 13 bases remaining between them. The CDR3 spells CASSLRDLIGYTF. CDR3 nucleotide sequence: TGTGCCAGCTCACTCAGGGACTTGATTGGCTACACCTTC. Based on the CDR3 plus reference TRBV18 and TRBJ1-2, the full variable domain is NAGVMQNPRHLVRRRGQEARLRCSPMKGHSHVYWYRQLPEEGLKFMVYLQKENIIDESGMPKERFSAEFPKEGPSILRIQQVVRGDSAAYFCASSLRDLIGYTFGSGTRLTVV.

This rearrangement joins TRBV4-2 to TRBJ1-1; 9 bases align to TRBD1. Germline lookup yields CDR1 LGHNA and CDR2 YNFKEQ. The length of the CDR3 is 14 residues. V was pared by 5 bases and J by 4 bases, with 5 bases of the junction left unmatched. In nucleotides, the CDR3 is TGTGCCAGCAGCTTCAGACAGGGGGGCACTGAAGCTTTCTTT. Residues: CASSFRQGGTEAFF.